This T cell receptor (beta chain) came from a study of shared clonotypes between healthy human individuals (dated by TCRdb to the early 2020s). Notes on the research overall: The cohort included a few men and two women between 18 and 49 years of age. To estimate repertoire size and how much clonotypes are shared between individuals, the study performed deep sequencing of blood TCR repertoires from roughly five healthy adults. Between about 0.9 and 10 billion PBMCs per donor were obtained by leukapheresis. For each donor, CD4 naive and CD4 memory were each given three plates, CD8 naive was given two plates, and CD8 memory was given one plate. To increase sequencing depth and limit assay-specific biases, TCR repertoire library preparation and sequencing were carried out by different laboratories using diverse techniques. Overall study results and their limits: Based on pairwise subsampling, the degree of clonotype sharing among donors was expected to be affected by sequencing depth. When a handful of donors were compared, the shared fraction of clonotypes was about 5% for naive CD4, over 3% for naive CD8, 2% to 2.5% for memory CD4, and 0.4% for memory CD8. Higher generation probabilities were observed for clonotypes shared by all four sorted-subset donors than for non-shared clonotypes. The genetic and exposure-history diversity represented was limited by the small number of donors. Only blood was sampled, and tissue TCR repertoires likely differ from those in blood. Rarefaction of sorted-subset datasets indicated incomplete sequencing despite the large sequencing depth. Estimated clonotype richness was generally larger for naive than for memory subsets.

Donors were healthy HIV-negative adults with no recently reported acute infections or vaccinations. All donors were Caucasian adults living in Nashville, Tennessee, USA. CD4+ T cells were enriched by magnetic negative selection, after which naive cells were positively selected on CD45RA and the negative fraction was taken as the memory subset. After blood collection by leukapheresis, PBMCs were isolated using Ficoll-Histopaque density gradient centrifugation and then cryopreserved in the vapor phase of liquid nitrogen. Analytical flow cytometry was used to check the purity and quantity of every magnetically sorted T cell population. Genomic DNA was isolated from each sorted fraction and quantified by UV absorbance on a Nanodrop 2000c. With respect to this clone: Its antigen has not been determined. No per-base quality is available; no much larger clone lies one base away.

TCR CDR3 regions were amplified from genomic DNA by multiplex PCR using the deep immunoSEQ assay. Extracted genomic DNA from each cell subset was spread evenly across all wells of several immunoSEQ 96-well plates, with each plate serving as a replicate. For sorted subsets, approximately 200 ng of genomic DNA, equivalent to some 30,000 T cell genomes, went into each replicate PCR. The purified libraries were quantified using a Qubit 3.0 fluorometer, sized with a Bioanalyzer 2100, and then quantified again using the KAPA Library Quantification kit. Every immunoSEQ 96-well plate was sequenced on a separate single-read 150-cycle Illumina NextSeq 550 flow cell. Per the authors' processing: Because the immunoSEQ output included only junctional sequences and no quality scores, the filtering could not be the same as the filtering used for full-length reads. Sequences were annotated with PyIR, a Python wrapper for IgBLAST v1.9, and V/J genes and CDR3 were assigned using IMGT germline references. Any read was removed if the V/J assignment was weak (E-value above 1e-6), the CDR3 was missing, or the read contained stop codons, out-of-frame junctions, or ambiguous translated residues. V3J clonotypes were defined as sequences sharing an identical inferred V gene, J gene, and CDR3 amino acid sequence. To compute the percentage overlap between repertoires, the number of shared unique clonotypes was divided by the size of the smaller repertoire. Richness of each repertoire was evaluated using RTK rarefaction, the Chao1 estimator, and Recon v2.1 estimates of unobserved clonotypes. Generation probabilities were computed with OLGA for all TCRbeta clonotypes obtained by the gDNA method from four donors. TCRdb limited this immuneACCESS table to in-frame rearrangements with V and J called. A share of clones is missing; checked studies link under half to unresolved V genes, and the rest is unexplained. That table supplies the V and J calls and clone size; D and trimming were determined from the DNA. The sample yields under 650,000 clones; 90% to 96% were counted once. Approximately 0.062% of the sample belongs to the ten largest clones.

The source is a woman aged 25 to 45 in good health. The specimen sequenced was naive CD4+ T cells sorted from blood. The intended sense of this specimen's cell subset or site label: CD45RA+ positively selected.

The nucleotide sequence reads TGTGCTAGTGCTCCTGGGGGGACCTACGAGCAGTACTTC. This encodes CASAPGGTYEQYF. The V and J genes are TRBV12-5 and TRBJ2-5; TRBD2 is perhaps the D gene, given 6 matching bases. The end of the DNA aligns better with TRBJ2-7, so the J call may be wrong. Reading from cysteine to phenylalanine, the CDR3 counts 13 amino acids. Just CDR3 DNA is preserved here, 39 bases in frame from base 1. Taken from the germline V gene, the CDR1 and CDR2 loops are LGHNT and FRNRAP.